These 28 T cell receptor beta chains were all obtained from the same sample, sequenced in a study of blood T cell repertoires in COVID-19. TCRdb's copy holds only in-frame clones and misses some; the assay was immunoSEQ multiplex PCR. The sample includes about 150,000 clones, about 89% of them seen just once. Sequencing used peripheral blood. These receptors were obtained from a man aged 80 or over with acute or convalescent COVID-19.

This clone was picked up one time. The rearrangement uses TRBV6-1 and TRBJ2-7, with D possibly matching TRBD1 (5 bases). From germline, CDR1 is MNHNS and CDR2 SASEGT. Trimming stripped 2 bases from V and 7 bases from J, with 15 bases between. This CDR3 is built from 14 residues. This CDR3 is CASSEMRTQGEQYF. The DNA for the CDR3 is TGTGCCAGCAGTGAAATGAGAACCCAGGGTGAGCAGTACTTC.

The chain employs TRBV11-2 and TRBJ2-5, with 8 nucleotides matching TRBD1. There are 14 residues in the CDR3. Germline CDR1 and CDR2: SGHAT and FQNNGV. J lost 4 bases, V lost 3 bases, and 4 bases had no gene match. CDR3 protein: CASSFGQGRETQYF. The DNA for the CDR3 is TGTGCCAGCAGCTTTGGACAGGGAAGAGAGACCCAGTACTTC.

This sequence joins TRBV5-1 and TRBJ2-3, with TRBD2 identical over 9 bases. The J segment lost 6 bases and the V segment lost 3 bases, leaving 11 bases of the junction unmatched. Germline-derived CDR1 and CDR2 are SGHRS and YFSETQ. The CDR3 totals 16 residues. The CDR3 here is CASSSGLAGVFDTQYF. DNA of the CDR3: TGCGCCAGCAGCTCCGGATTAGCGGGAGTTTTTGATACGCAGTATTTT.

The chain joins TRBV28 to TRBJ2-3; tentatively, D is TRBD2 (6 bases). Germline CDR1 MDHEN, CDR2 SYDVKM. This CDR3 has 14 amino acids. Trimming removed 4 bases at V and 4 bases at J, with 12 bases between. The CDR3 is CASSSGGLADTQYF. CDR3 DNA sequence: TGTGCCAGCAGTTCCGGGGGTTTGGCAGATACGCAGTATTTT.

CDR3 nucleotide sequence: TGTGCCAGCAGTTTTTTGTTAGTCGAGCAGTACTTC. Its protein is CASSFLLVEQYF. The V call is TRBV28, the J call TRBJ2-7; D uncertain. Germline CDR1 MDHEN, CDR2 SYDVKM. V was trimmed by 3 bases and J by 6 bases, leaving 9 bases between them. The CDR3 consists of 12 residues. Full variable domain (outside the CDR3, taken from reference TRBV28 and TRBJ2-7): DVKVTQSSRYLVKRTGEKVFLECVQDMDHENMFWYRQDPGLGLRLIYFSYDVKMKEKGDIPEGYSVSREKKERFSLILESASTNQTSMYLCASSFLLVEQYFGPGTRLTVT.

The gene calls are TRBV28 and TRBJ1-5, with a tentative D call TRBD1 (5 bases). Per the germline V gene, CDR1 is MDHEN and CDR2 is SYDVKM. V was cut by 4 bases and J by 3 bases, with 13 bases left in between. This CDR3 region has 15 residues. CDR3 sequence (DNA): TGTGCCAGCAGTTCGTACAGGCTTCCCAATCAGCCCCAGCATTTT. Its protein product is CASSSYRLPNQPQHF.

This clone has a single count. For the CDR3, the DNA is TGCGCCAGCAGCTTGGAGCTGGACAGGTCCAACGAGCAGTACTTC. Protein product: CASSLELDRSNEQYF. The chain links TRBV5-1 to TRBJ2-7; 7 bases match TRBD1. Germline V gene lookup returns CDR1 SGHRS and CDR2 YFSETQ. This CDR3 is 15 amino acids long. With V trimmed by 0 bases and J by 5 bases, 8 bases remained unmatched.

This clone has a handful of counts. The same CDR3 arises from other DNA sequences in this sample as well. The chain links TRBV28 to TRBJ1-2; D is uncertain. The germline gives CDR1 MDHEN, CDR2 SYDVKM. CDR3 length: 11 residues. V lost 5 bases, J lost 4 bases, and 5 bases lay in between. Here the CDR3 DNA reads TGTGCCAGCAGTAGCCCCTATGGCTACACCTTC. Translating gives CASSSPYGYTF.

CDR3 bases: TGTGCCAGCAGCCAACCTATGTACGAGCAGTACTTC. The encoded protein is CASSQPMYEQYF. The chain links TRBV3-1 (or the pseudogene TRBV3-2) to TRBJ2-7, with no clear D. Germline V gene data show CDR1 as LGHDT and CDR2 as YNNKEL (reference sequence). CDR3 length equals 12 residues. V gave up 2 bases and J gave up 4 bases, with 6 bases separating them.

The rearrangement joins TRBV7-8 to TRBJ2-7, with D perhaps matching TRBD2 (5 bases). Trimming left V 6 bases short and J 0 bases short, with 12 bases between. The V gene's germline CDR1 is SGHVS and CDR2 FQNEAQ. This CDR3 has 14 residues. The CDR3 DNA sequence: TGTGCCAGCAGTCCGAGCGGCCCCTCCTACGAGCAGTACTTC. This sequence encodes CASSPSGPSYEQYF.

J is TRBJ1-4 and V is TRBV5-8; 7 bases line up with TRBD1. CDR1 and CDR2 (germline): SGHTS, YDEGEE. The length of the CDR3 is 15 residues. Trimming took 0 bases from V and 8 from J; bases not matched to a gene: 7. The chain's CDR3 is CASSLAQGVEEKLFF. CDR3 in DNA: TGTGCCAGCAGCTTGGCTCAGGGGGTGGAAGAAAAACTGTTTTTT.

This clone has only a few counts. The gene calls are TRBV5-1 and TRBJ2-1; 8 bases align to TRBD1. Germline CDR1 SGHRS, CDR2 YFSETQ. The CDR3 runs to 16 residues. V shed 0 bases and J 8 bases; nucleotides not matched to a gene: 10. CDR3 protein: CASSLADRGPGDEQFF. DNA for the CDR3: TGCGCCAGCAGCTTGGCCGACAGGGGCCCCGGAGATGAGCAGTTCTTC.

The rearrangement uses TRBV6-5 and TRBJ2-3, with D possibly matching TRBD1 (6 bases). Germline V gives CDR1 MNHEY, CDR2 SVGAGI. Trimming pared 8 bases from V and 2 bases from J, leaving 14 bases between. The CDR3 is 14 residues long. This CDR3 reads CASLTGSSTDTQYF. The CDR3 DNA reads as TGTGCCAGCCTTACAGGGAGTTCCACAGATACGCAGTATTTT.

There are a few counts of this clone. The CDR3 sequence is CASSYSSGGTYNEQFF. DNA of the CDR3: TGTGCCAGCAGTTACTCGTCAGGGGGAACCTACAATGAGCAGTTCTTC. The rearrangement joins TRBV6-5 to TRBJ2-1, with 7 bases fitting TRBD1. Germline values: CDR1 MNHEY, CDR2 SVGAGI. V was clipped by 0 bases and J by 2 bases; unmatched bases: 4. There are 16 residues in the CDR3.

This clone has only a few counts. The V gene is TRBV28, the J gene TRBJ1-3; D remains unclear. CDR1 and CDR2 (germline): MDHEN, SYDVKM. The V and J ends lost 8 bases and 6 bases respectively, with 11 bases between them. This CDR3 comprises 12 residues. CDR3 coding DNA: TGTGCCAGCCAAAGACACCAAAACACCATATATTTT. It yields the protein CASQRHQNTIYF. Complete variable domain (other parts from reference TRBV28 and TRBJ1-3): DVKVTQSSRYLVKRTGEKVFLECVQDMDHENMFWYRQDPGLGLRLIYFSYDVKMKEKGDIPEGYSVSREKKERFSLILESASTNQTSMYLCASQRHQNTIYFGEGSWLTVV.

The V and J genes are TRBV3-1 (or the pseudogene TRBV3-2) and TRBJ1-2; 10 bases align to TRBD1. V lost 10 bases to trimming and J lost 6 bases; unmatched junction nucleotides: 8. The CDR3 runs to 13 residues. Germline V gene lookup returns CDR1 LGHDT and CDR2 YNNKEL (reference sequence). The CDR3 protein is CAISSGQGNGYTF. The CDR3 coding sequence is TGTGCCATCTCCTCGGGACAGGGGAATGGCTACACCTTC.

The rearrangement uses TRBV13 and TRBJ1-1, with D tentatively TRBD1 (6 bases). CDR1 and CDR2 (germline): PRHDT, FYEKMQ (reference sequence). The CDR3 has 14 amino acids. The V end was cut by 5 bases, the J end by 1 base, with 11 bases between. CDR3 protein: CASSLRDKNTEAFF. The CDR3 coding sequence is TGTGCCAGCAGCCTCCGGGACAAGAACACTGAAGCTTTCTTT.

The chain is built from TRBV7-9 and TRBJ1-3; 8 bases match TRBD1. The V gene end was trimmed by 5 bases and the J gene end by 0 bases; junction bases not matched to a gene: 6. This CDR3 contains 16 residues. The germline gives CDR1 SEHNR, CDR2 FQNEAQ (reference sequence). The CDR3 spells CASSDTDRDSGNTIYF. CDR3 coding DNA: TGTGCCAGCAGCGATACGGACAGGGACTCTGGAAACACCATATATTTT.

CDR3 nucleotides: TGCAGCGTGACACAGGGAAGCAACGAGCAGTACTTC. Protein sequence: CSVTQGSNEQYF. V and J are TRBV29-1 and TRBJ2-7, with a possible D match to TRBD1 (6 bases). This CDR3 has 12 residues. Between the trimmed V and J ends, which lost 6 bases and 5 bases, there was a span of 14 bases. CDR1 is SQVTM and CDR2 is ANQGSEA in the germline V gene.

V gene TRBV7-2 combines with J gene TRBJ2-5, with 12 bases matching TRBD2. The CDR3 sequence is 18 residues long. V lost 3 bases, J lost 5 bases, and 13 bases stayed unmatched. In germline, CDR1 is SGHTA, CDR2 FQGNSA. The CDR3 DNA sequence: TGTGCCAGCAGCTTTATGGCCGGGACTAGCGGGTGGGGGGAGACCCAGTACTTC. Protein: CASSFMAGTSGWGETQYF. Using reference TRBV7-2 and TRBJ2-5 for the parts outside the CDR3, the full variable domain is GAGVSQSPSNKVTEKGKDVELRCDPISGHTALYWYRQSLGQGLEFLIYFQGNSAPDKSGLPSDRFSAERTGGSVSTLTIQRTQQEDSAVYLCASSFMAGTSGWGETQYFGPGTRLLVL.

J is TRBJ2-7 and V is TRBV7-2; TRBD1 matches 7 bases. V lost 6 bases to trimming and J lost 4 bases; unmatched junction nucleotides: 6. This CDR3 comprises 13 residues. Germline values: CDR1 SGHTA, CDR2 FQGNSA. The DNA of the CDR3 is TGTGCCAGCAGGGGCCAACAGGGGTACGAGCAGTACTTC. This translates into CASRGQQGYEQYF.

The chain uses TRBV9 and TRBJ2-6; 10 nucleotides match TRBD1. The CDR3 contains 18 residues. V gave up 4 bases and J gave up 0 bases; unmatched junction bases: 7. Germline V gene sequence: CDR1 SGDLS, CDR2 YYNGEE. This CDR3 reads CASSPGQGVNSGANVLTF. The CDR3 nucleotides read TGTGCCAGCAGCCCAGGACAGGGGGTTAACTCTGGGGCCAACGTCCTGACTTTC.

This clone was recorded a few times. The chain couples TRBV5-4 to TRBJ1-5; D gene uncertain. The CDR3 covers 14 residues. Trimming cost V 4 bases and J 9 bases, with 17 bases left between them. Looked up from germline, CDR1 is SGHNT and CDR2 is YYREEE (reference sequence). The CDR3 reads CASSREGGLWPQHF. DNA of the CDR3: TGTGCCAGCAGCCGCGAGGGAGGCCTCTGGCCCCAGCATTTT.

The chain links TRBV28 to TRBJ2-6, with TRBD1 matching over 8 bases. The CDR3 totals 16 residues. The germline gives CDR1 MDHEN, CDR2 SYDVKM. J gave up 13 bases and V 5 bases, and 16 bases lay outside the gene matches. The CDR3 is CASSPTIDRGGRVLTF. The CDR3 bases are TGTGCCAGCAGTCCAACAATCGACAGGGGAGGTAGGGTCCTGACTTTC. The entire variable domain, with the rest obtained from reference TRBV28 and TRBJ2-6, is as follows: DVKVTQSSRYLVKRTGEKVFLECVQDMDHENMFWYRQDPGLGLRLIYFSYDVKMKEKGDIPEGYSVSREKKERFSLILESASTNQTSMYLCASSPTIDRGGRVLTFGAGSRLTVL.

The chain couples TRBV7-9 to TRBJ2-3; the match to TRBD2 covers 8 bases. With V trimmed by 2 bases and J by 0 bases, 4 bases remained unmatched. The CDR3 consists of 16 residues. CDR1 SEHNR and CDR2 FQNEAQ come from the germline V gene (reference sequence). The chain's CDR3 is CASSLRPSGSTDTQYF. In DNA, the CDR3 is TGTGCCAGCAGCTTAAGGCCTAGCGGGAGCACAGATACGCAGTATTTT.

This rearrangement joins TRBV7-9 to TRBJ1-1; TRBD1 is a possible D gene (5 bases). The germline V gene has CDR1 SEHNR and CDR2 FQNEAQ (reference sequence). CDR3 length equals 14 residues. The V end was cut by 2 bases, the J end by 4 bases, with 11 bases between. The CDR3 reads CASSLPRDPTEAFF. For the CDR3, the DNA is TGTGCCAGCAGCTTACCGCGGGACCCCACTGAAGCTTTCTTT.

This chain connects TRBV27 to TRBJ1-6, with TRBD1 identical over 10 bases. V lost 3 bases to trimming and J lost 7 bases; unmatched junction nucleotides: 6. From germline, CDR1 is MNHEY and CDR2 SMNVEV (reference sequence). The CDR3 runs 16 residues. This chain's CDR3 is CASSFQPGQGNSPLHF. The DNA of the CDR3 is TGTGCCAGCAGTTTTCAACCGGGACAGGGGAATTCACCCCTCCACTTT.

This sequence joins TRBV7-6 and TRBJ2-2, with TRBD1 identical over 11 bases. J gave up 4 bases and V 4 bases, and 5 bases lay outside the gene matches. Germline lookup yields CDR1 SGHVS and CDR2 FNYEAQ. CDR3 length equals 16 residues. This chain's CDR3 is CASSSAGTGGTGELFF. The CDR3 DNA reads TGTGCCAGCAGCTCGGCCGGGACAGGGGGCACCGGGGAGCTGTTTTTT.